This paragraph reports one T cell receptor beta chain. Participants' own reports of clinical history determined their cohort assignment. Original processing notes: Nucleated cell number was recorded as an estimate derived from reference gene primer amplification. The protocol was immunoSEQ multiplex PCR, while the TCRdb copy is restricted to in-frame clones and leaves out a portion. V, J and clone size reflect that table, while D and trimming were determined from the DNA. This sample has 210,000 or so clones; approximately 88% occur once, and the top ten carry about 3.5%. CDR3 length: 19 residues. V gave up 2 bases and J gave up 1 base; unmatched junction bases: 12. Germline V CDR1 and CDR2: SGHRS, YFSETQ. The sample belongs to a study of blood T cell repertoires in COVID-19.

This TCR derives from a woman aged 30 to 39 who had been exposed to COVID-19. The sample consisted of PBMCs or T cells enriched from blood (not recorded which). The chain recombines TRBV5-1 with TRBJ1-3; 10 nucleotides match TRBD1. The CDR3 loop is CASSLGTGDPRSSGNTIYF. The CDR3 DNA reads as TGCGCCAGCAGCTTAGGGACAGGGGACCCCCGGTCATCTGGAAACACCATATATTTT.